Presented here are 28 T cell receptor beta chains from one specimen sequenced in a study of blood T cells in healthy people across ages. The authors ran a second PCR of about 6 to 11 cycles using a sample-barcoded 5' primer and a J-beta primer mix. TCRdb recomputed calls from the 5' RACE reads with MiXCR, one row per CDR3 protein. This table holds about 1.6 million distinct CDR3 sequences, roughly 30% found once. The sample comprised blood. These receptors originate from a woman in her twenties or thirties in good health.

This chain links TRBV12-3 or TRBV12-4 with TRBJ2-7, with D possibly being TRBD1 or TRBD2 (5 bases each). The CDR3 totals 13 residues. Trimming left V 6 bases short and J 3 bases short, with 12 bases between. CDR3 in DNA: TGTGCCAGCAGACCGGGACGGTACTACGAGCAGTACTTC. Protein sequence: CASRPGRYYEQYF.

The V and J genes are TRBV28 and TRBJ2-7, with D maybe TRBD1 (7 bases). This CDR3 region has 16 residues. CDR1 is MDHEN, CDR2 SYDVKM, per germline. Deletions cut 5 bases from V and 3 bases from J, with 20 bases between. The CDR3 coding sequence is TGTGCCAGCAGTCCGATGGAGGGGGCCCTGAGCTACGAGCAGTACTTC. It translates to CASSPMEGALSYEQYF. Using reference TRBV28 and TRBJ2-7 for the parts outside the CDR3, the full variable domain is DVKVTQSSRYLVKRTGEKVFLECVQDMDHENMFWYRQDPGLGLRLIYFSYDVKMKEKGDIPEGYSVSREKKERFSLILESASTNQTSMYLCASSPMEGALSYEQYFGPGTRLTVT.

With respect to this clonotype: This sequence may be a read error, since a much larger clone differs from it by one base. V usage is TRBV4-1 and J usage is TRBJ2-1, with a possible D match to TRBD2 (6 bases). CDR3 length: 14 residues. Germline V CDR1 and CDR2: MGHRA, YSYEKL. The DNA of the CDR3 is TGCGCCAACAGCGTACTGACTAGTTACAATGAGCAGTTCTTC. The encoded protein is CANSVLTSYNEQFF.

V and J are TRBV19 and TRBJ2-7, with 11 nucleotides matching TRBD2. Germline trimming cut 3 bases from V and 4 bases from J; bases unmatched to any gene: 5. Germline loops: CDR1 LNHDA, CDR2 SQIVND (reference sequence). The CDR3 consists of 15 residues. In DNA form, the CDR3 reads TGTGCCAGTAGTATCTCGGCTAGCGGGAGGTACGAGCAGTACTTC. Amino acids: CASSISASGRYEQYF.

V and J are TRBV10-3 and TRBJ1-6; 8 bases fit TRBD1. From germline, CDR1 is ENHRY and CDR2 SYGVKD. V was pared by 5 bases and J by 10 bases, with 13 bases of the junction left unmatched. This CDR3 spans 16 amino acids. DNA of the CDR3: TGTGCCATCAGTTCAGGGGGCGCGAACTTTCGGTCACCCCTCCACTTT. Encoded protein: CAISSGGANFRSPLHF.

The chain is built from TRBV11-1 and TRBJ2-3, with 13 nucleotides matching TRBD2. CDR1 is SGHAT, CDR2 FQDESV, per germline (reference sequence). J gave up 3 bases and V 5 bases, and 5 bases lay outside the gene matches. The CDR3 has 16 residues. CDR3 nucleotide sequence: TGTGCCAGCAGCCGGACTAGCGGGAGTGGGACAGATACGCAGTATTTT. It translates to CASSRTSGSGTDTQYF.

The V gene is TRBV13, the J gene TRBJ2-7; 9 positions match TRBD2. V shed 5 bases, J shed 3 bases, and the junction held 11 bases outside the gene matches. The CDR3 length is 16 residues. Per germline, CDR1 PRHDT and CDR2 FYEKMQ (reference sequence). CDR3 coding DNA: TGTGCCAGCAGCGCCCGGTACGCGGGAGGGTACTACGAGCAGTACTTC. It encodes CASSARYAGGYYEQYF.

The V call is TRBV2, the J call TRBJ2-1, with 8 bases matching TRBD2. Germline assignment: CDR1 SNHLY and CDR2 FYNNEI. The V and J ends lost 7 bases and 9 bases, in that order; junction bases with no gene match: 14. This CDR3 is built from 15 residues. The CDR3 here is CASTKTSALGGEQFF. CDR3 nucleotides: TGTGCCAGCACCAAGACTAGCGCCCTCGGGGGTGAGCAGTTCTTC.

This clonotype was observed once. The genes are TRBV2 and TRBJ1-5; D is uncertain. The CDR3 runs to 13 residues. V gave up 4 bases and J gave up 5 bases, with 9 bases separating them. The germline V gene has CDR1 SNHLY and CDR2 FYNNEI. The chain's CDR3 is CASSGKGDQPQHF. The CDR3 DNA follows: TGTGCCAGCAGTGGTAAGGGCGATCAGCCCCAGCATTTT.

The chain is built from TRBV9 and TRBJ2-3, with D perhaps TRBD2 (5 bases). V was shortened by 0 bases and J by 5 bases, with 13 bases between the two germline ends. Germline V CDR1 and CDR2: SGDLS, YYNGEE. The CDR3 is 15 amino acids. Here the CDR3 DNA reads TGTGCCAGCAGCGTAGCTTCAGCGGTGGGAGATACGCAGTATTTT. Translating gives CASSVASAVGDTQYF.

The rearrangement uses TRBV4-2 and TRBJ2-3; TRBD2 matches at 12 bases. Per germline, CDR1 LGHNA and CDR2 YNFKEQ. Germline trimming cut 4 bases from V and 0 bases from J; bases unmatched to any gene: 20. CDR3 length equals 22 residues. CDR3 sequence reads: CASSPTQGLAGYLGTSTDTQYF. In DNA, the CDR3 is TGTGCCAGCAGCCCGACACAAGGACTAGCGGGGTACCTCGGTACTAGCACAGATACGCAGTATTTT.

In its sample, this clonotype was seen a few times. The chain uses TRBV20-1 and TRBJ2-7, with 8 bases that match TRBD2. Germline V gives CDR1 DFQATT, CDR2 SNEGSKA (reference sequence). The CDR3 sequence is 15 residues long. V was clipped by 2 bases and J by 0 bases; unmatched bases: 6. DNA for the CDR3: TGCAGTGCTAGACCTCAAAGCGGGAGCTCCTACGAGCAGTACTTC. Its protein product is CSARPQSGSSYEQYF.

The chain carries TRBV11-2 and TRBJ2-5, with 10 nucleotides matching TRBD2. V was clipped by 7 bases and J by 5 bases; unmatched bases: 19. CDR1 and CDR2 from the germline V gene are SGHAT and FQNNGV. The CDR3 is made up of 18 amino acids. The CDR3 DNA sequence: TGTGCCAGCAACGAAGTTAGATCCAAGCGGGGGGGCTTGGAGACCCAGTACTTC. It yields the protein CASNEVRSKRGGLETQYF.

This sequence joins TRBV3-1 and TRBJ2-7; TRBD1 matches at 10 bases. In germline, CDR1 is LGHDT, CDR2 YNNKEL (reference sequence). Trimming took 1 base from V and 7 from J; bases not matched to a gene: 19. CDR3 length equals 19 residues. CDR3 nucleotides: TGTGCCAGCAGCCAAGTGACAGGGGGCGTCTCTAGCTCCTACAATGAGCAGTACTTC. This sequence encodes CASSQVTGGVSSSYNEQYF.

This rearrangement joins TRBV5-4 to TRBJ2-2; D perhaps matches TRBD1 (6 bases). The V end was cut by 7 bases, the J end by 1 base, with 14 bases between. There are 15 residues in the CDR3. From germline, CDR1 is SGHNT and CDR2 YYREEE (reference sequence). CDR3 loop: CASSPPTGNTGELFF. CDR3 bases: TGTGCCAGCTCACCCCCGACAGGGAACACCGGGGAGCTGTTTTTT.

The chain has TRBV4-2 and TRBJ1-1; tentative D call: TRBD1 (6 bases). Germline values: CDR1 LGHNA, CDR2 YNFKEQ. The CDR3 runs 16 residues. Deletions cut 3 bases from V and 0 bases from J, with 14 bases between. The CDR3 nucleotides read TGTGCCAGCAGCCAGGGAAACAGGGCAATGAACACTGAAGCTTTCTTT. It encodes CASSQGNRAMNTEAFF.

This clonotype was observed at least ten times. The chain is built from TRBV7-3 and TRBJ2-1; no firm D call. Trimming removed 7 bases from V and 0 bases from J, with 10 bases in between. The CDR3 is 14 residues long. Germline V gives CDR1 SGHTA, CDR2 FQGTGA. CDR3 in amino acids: CASTPVGSYNEQFF. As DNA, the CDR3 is TGTGCCAGCACCCCCGTGGGCTCCTACAATGAGCAGTTCTTC.

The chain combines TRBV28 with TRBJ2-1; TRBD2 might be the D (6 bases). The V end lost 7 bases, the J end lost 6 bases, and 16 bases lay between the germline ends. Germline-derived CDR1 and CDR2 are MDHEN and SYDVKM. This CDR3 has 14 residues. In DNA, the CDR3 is TGTGCCAGCACTGTGGCGGGGCGGTTCAATGAGCAGTTCTTC. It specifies CASTVAGRFNEQFF.

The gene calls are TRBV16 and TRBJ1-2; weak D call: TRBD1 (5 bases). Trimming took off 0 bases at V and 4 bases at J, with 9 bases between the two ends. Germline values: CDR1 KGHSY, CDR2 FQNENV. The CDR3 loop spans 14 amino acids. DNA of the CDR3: TGTGCCAGCAGCCAATCGACGGGGGTCTATGGCTACACCTTC. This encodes CASSQSTGVYGYTF.

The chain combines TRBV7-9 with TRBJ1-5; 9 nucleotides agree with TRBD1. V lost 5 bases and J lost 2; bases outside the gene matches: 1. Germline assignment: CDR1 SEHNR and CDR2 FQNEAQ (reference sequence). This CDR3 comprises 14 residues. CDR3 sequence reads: CASSTGGRNQPQHF. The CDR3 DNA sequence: TGTGCCAGCAGCACAGGGGGCCGCAATCAGCCCCAGCATTTT.

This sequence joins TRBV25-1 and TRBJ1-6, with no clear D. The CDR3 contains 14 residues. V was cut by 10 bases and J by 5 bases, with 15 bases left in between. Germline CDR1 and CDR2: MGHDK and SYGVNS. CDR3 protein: CATRQSQNNSPLHF. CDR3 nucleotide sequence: TGTGCCACCAGGCAGAGTCAGAATAATTCACCCCTCCACTTT.

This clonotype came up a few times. CDR3 coding DNA: TGTGCCAGCAGTTCCCCGGCGGGGGCCACAGATACGCAGTATTTT. Translated: CASSSPAGATDTQYF. This chain uses TRBV28 with TRBJ2-3; tentative D call: TRBD2 (7 bases). V shed 4 bases and J shed 2 bases, with 13 bases lying between them. This CDR3 comprises 15 residues. CDR1 and CDR2 from the germline V gene are MDHEN and SYDVKM.

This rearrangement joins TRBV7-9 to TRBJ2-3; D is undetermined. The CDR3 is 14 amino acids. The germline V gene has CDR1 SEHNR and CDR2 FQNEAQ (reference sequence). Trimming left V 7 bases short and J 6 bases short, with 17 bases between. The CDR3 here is CASTVTRAEDTQYF. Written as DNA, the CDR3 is TGTGCCAGCACCGTGACCCGGGCTGAGGATACGCAGTATTTT. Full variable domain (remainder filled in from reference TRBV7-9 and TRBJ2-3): DTGVSQNPRHKITKRGQNVTFRCDPISEHNRLYWYRQTLGQGPEFLTYFQNEAQLEKSRLLSDRFSAERPKGSFSTLEIQRTEQGDSAMYLCASTVTRAEDTQYFGPGTRLTVL.

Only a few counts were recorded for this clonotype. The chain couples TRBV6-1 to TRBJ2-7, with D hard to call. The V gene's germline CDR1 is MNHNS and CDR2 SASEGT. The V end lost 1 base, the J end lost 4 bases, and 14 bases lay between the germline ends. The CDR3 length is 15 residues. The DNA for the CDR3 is TGTGCCAGCAGTGAAGACCCCCCATGGCAGTACGAGCAGTACTTC. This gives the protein CASSEDPPWQYEQYF.

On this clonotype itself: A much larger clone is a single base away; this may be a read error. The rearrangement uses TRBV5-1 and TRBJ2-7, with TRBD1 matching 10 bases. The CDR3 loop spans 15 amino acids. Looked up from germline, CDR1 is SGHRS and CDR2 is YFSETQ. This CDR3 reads CASSTTGTGAYEQDF. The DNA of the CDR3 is TGCGCCAGCAGCACGACCGGGACAGGGGCCTACGAGCAGGACTTC.

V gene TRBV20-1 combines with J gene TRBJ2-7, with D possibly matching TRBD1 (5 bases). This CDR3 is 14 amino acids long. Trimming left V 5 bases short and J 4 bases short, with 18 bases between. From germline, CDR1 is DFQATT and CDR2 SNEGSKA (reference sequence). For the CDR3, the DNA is TGCAGTGCTCCCAAGGTCGGTAGGGGTTACGAGCAGTACTTC. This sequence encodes CSAPKVGRGYEQYF.

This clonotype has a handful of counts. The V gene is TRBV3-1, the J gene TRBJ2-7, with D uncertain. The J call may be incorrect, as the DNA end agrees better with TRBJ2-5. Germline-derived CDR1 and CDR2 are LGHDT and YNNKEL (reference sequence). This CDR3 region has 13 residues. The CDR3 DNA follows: TGTGCCAGCAGCTACAGTCTTCAAGAGACCCAGTACTTC. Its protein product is CASSYSLQETQYF.

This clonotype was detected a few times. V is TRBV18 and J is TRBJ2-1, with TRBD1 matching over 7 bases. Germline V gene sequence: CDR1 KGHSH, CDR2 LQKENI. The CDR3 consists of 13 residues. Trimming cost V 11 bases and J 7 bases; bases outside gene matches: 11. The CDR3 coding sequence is TGTGCCGCCGCGACAGGGTTTATTAATGAGCAGTTCTTC. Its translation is CAAATGFINEQFF.